This TCR beta chain was found in a study of cytomegalovirus exposure and HLA in healthy donors. Healthy bone marrow donors formed the donor group. This clone has a handful of counts. Antigen specificity is unknown. The PCR employed 60 Vbeta primers together with 13 Jbeta primers. Profiling relied on immunoSEQ multiplex PCR, and the TCRdb table lists in-frame clones only, not all of them. The sample yields some 170,000 clones, about four fifths seen once. V lost 5 bases, J lost 4 bases, and 14 bases lay in between. CDR1 MDHEN and CDR2 SYDVKM come from the germline V gene. The CDR3 length is 14 residues. Whole-study findings and limits: TCR beta V- and J-gene trimming, according to a later analysis, was linked to a missense DCLRE1C variant. In a later analysis, HLA-C alleles had the fewest associated TCRs, DRB1 alleles the most.

Sequencing used PBMCs. The J gene is TRBJ1-1, the V gene TRBV28; D ambiguous. The receptor was isolated from a male donor in good health and CMV-seronegative. In DNA, the CDR3 is TGTGCCAGCAGTACCCTAGCCAGAGCCACTGAAGCTTTCTTT. As protein: CASSTLARATEAFF.